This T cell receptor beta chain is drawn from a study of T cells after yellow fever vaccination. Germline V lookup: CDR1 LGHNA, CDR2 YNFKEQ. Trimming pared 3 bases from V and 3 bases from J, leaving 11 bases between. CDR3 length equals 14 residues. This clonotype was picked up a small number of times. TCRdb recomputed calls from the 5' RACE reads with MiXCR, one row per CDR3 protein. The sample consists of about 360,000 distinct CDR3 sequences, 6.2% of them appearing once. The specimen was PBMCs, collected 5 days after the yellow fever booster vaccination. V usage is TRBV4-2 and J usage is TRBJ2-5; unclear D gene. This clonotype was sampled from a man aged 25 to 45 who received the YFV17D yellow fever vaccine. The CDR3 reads CASSHSPAEETQYF. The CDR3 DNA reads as TGTGCCAGCAGCCATTCACCGGCCGAAGAGACCCAGTACTTC.